Listed below are T cell receptor beta chains from one sample, sequenced in a study of blood T cells in healthy people across ages. TCRdb recomputed calls from the 5' RACE reads with MiXCR, one row per CDR3 protein. This sample has about 1,600,000 distinct CDR3 sequences, with 42% found just once. Sequenced material: blood. These receptors were taken from a young woman in good health. Each CDR3 is given with its conserved first and last residue. The D gene is left open where the match is weak. Clone size is given for some rows only: seen once, a few or many times, or a class if the clone is expanded.

d_call: .; v_call: TRBV6-5; j_call: TRBJ1-2; clone_size: .; cdr3_aa: CASTPGNGGYGYTF; cdr3_nt: TGTGCCAGCACCCCGGGGAACGGGGGGTATGGCTACACCTTC
d_call: .; v_call: TRBV6-1; j_call: TRBJ1-1; clone_size: .; cdr3_aa: CASREETGSTEAFF; cdr3_nt: TGTGCCAGCAGGGAAGAGACAGGCTCCACTGAAGCTTTCTTT
d_call: .; v_call: TRBV20-1; j_call: TRBJ1-1; clone_size: .; cdr3_aa: CSAGQAEAFF; cdr3_nt: TGCAGTGCTGGGCAGGCTGAAGCTTTCTTT
d_call: TRBD2; v_call: TRBV5-1; j_call: TRBJ2-3; clone_size: few; cdr3_aa: CASTVERGTTDTQYF; cdr3_nt: TGCGCCAGCACAGTAGAGCGGGGGACCACAGATACGCAGTATTTT
d_call: .; v_call: TRBV4-1; j_call: TRBJ2-7; clone_size: .; cdr3_aa: CASSIQTGSYEQYF; cdr3_nt: TGCGCCAGCAGTATACAGACAGGTTCCTACGAGCAGTACTTC
d_call: TRBD1; v_call: TRBV2; j_call: TRBJ2-3; clone_size: few; cdr3_aa: CASMPQGAGSGDTQYF; cdr3_nt: TGTGCCAGCATGCCCCAGGGGGCGGGTTCGGGAGATACGCAGTATTTT
d_call: .; v_call: TRBV11-2; j_call: TRBJ1-1; clone_size: .; cdr3_aa: CASSLEGTSNTEAFF; cdr3_nt: TGTGCCAGCAGCTTAGAGGGGACCTCGAACACTGAAGCTTTCTTT
d_call: .; v_call: TRBV11-2; j_call: TRBJ2-5; clone_size: .; cdr3_aa: CASSLSGTTWYQETQYF; cdr3_nt: TGTGCCAGCAGCCTATCCGGGACCACGTGGTACCAAGAGACCCAGTACTTC
d_call: TRBD2; v_call: TRBV3-1; j_call: TRBJ2-5; clone_size: few; cdr3_aa: CASSQTSGRTETQYF; cdr3_nt: TGTGCCAGCAGCCAGACTAGCGGGAGGACTGAGACCCAGTACTTC
d_call: .; v_call: TRBV12-3/TRBV12-4; j_call: TRBJ2-5; clone_size: .; cdr3_aa: CASSFGRILETQYF; cdr3_nt: TGTGCCAGCAGTTTCGGCAGAATTTTGGAGACCCAGTACTTC
d_call: .; v_call: TRBV20-1; j_call: TRBJ2-3; clone_size: many; cdr3_aa: CSAAPGDTQYF; cdr3_nt: TGCAGTGCTGCGCCGGGGGATACGCAGTATTTT
d_call: TRBD2; v_call: TRBV6-1; j_call: TRBJ2-1; clone_size: .; cdr3_aa: CASSEGTSVSDNEQFF; cdr3_nt: TGTGCCAGCAGTGAAGGGACTAGCGTCTCCGACAATGAGCAGTTCTTC
d_call: TRBD2; v_call: TRBV6-4; j_call: TRBJ2-3; clone_size: .; cdr3_aa: CASSSRGLATDTQYF; cdr3_nt: TGTGCCAGCAGTTCGCGGGGACTAGCCACAGATACGCAGTATTTT
d_call: TRBD1; v_call: TRBV12-3/TRBV12-4; j_call: TRBJ2-4; clone_size: .; cdr3_aa: CASSSGTGREQYF; cdr3_nt: TGTGCCAGCAGTTCAGGGACAGGGCGGGAGCAGTACTTC
d_call: .; v_call: TRBV6-1; j_call: TRBJ2-5; clone_size: .; cdr3_aa: CASSGSREETQYF; cdr3_nt: TGTGCCAGCAGCGGGTCGCGGGAAGAGACCCAGTACTTC
d_call: .; v_call: TRBV15; j_call: TRBJ2-5; clone_size: .; cdr3_aa: CATSRDQGRETQYF; cdr3_nt: TGTGCCACCAGCAGAGATCAGGGAAGAGAGACCCAGTACTTC
d_call: .; v_call: TRBV7-9; j_call: TRBJ2-3; clone_size: few; cdr3_aa: CASSLDGARNTQYF; cdr3_nt: TGTGCCAGCAGCTTAGATGGAGCCCGAAATACGCAGTATTTT
d_call: TRBD1; v_call: TRBV19; j_call: TRBJ2-7; clone_size: .; cdr3_aa: CASDTSGGSYNEQYF; cdr3_nt: TGTGCCAGCGACACCTCAGGGGGTTCCTACAATGAGCAGTACTTC
d_call: .; v_call: TRBV28; j_call: TRBJ2-5; clone_size: .; cdr3_aa: CASRADNQETQYF; cdr3_nt: TGTGCCAGCAGAGCTGACAACCAAGAGACCCAGTACTTC
d_call: TRBD2; v_call: TRBV2; j_call: TRBJ2-1; clone_size: few; cdr3_aa: CASRPTSGNRNEQFF; cdr3_nt: TGTGCCAGCAGACCTACTAGCGGGAATAGGAATGAGCAGTTCTTC
d_call: .; v_call: TRBV3-1; j_call: TRBJ2-1; clone_size: few; cdr3_aa: CASSQGVVQFF; cdr3_nt: TGTGCCAGCAGCCAGGGGGTCGTGCAGTTCTTC
d_call: .; v_call: TRBV7-9; j_call: TRBJ2-1; clone_size: .; cdr3_aa: CASSFTDLPSSYNEQFF; cdr3_nt: TGTGCCAGCAGCTTTACGGACTTACCAAGCTCCTACAATGAGCAGTTCTTC
d_call: TRBD2; v_call: TRBV10-3; j_call: TRBJ2-1; clone_size: .; cdr3_aa: CAVGGAGERGEQFF; cdr3_nt: TGTGCTGTAGGGGGAGCGGGAGAGCGCGGTGAGCAGTTCTTC
d_call: .; v_call: TRBV12-3/TRBV12-4; j_call: TRBJ1-1; clone_size: few; cdr3_aa: CASSWQQDTEAFF; cdr3_nt: TGTGCCAGCAGTTGGCAGCAGGACACTGAAGCTTTCTTT
d_call: .; v_call: TRBV6-1; j_call: TRBJ2-7; clone_size: few; cdr3_aa: CASSDYTRMPSYEQYF; cdr3_nt: TGTGCCAGCAGTGACTACACTCGGATGCCCTCCTACGAGCAGTACTTC
d_call: .; v_call: TRBV7-2; j_call: TRBJ1-4; clone_size: .; cdr3_aa: CASSLKWSNEKLFF; cdr3_nt: TGTGCCAGCAGCTTAAAGTGGTCTAATGAAAAACTGTTTTTT
d_call: .; v_call: TRBV20-1; j_call: TRBJ2-5; clone_size: few; cdr3_aa: CSASGRPVGQETQYF; cdr3_nt: TGCAGTGCTAGCGGGAGACCCGTGGGACAAGAGACCCAGTACTTC
d_call: TRBD2; v_call: TRBV20-1; j_call: TRBJ2-3; clone_size: .; cdr3_aa: CSARRLADTDTQYF; cdr3_nt: TGCAGTGCCCGGAGACTAGCGGATACAGATACGCAGTATTTT
d_call: TRBD2; v_call: TRBV6-4; j_call: TRBJ2-5; clone_size: .; cdr3_aa: CASSENGRAGIETQYF; cdr3_nt: TGTGCCAGCAGTGAAAACGGGAGGGCCGGTATAGAGACCCAGTACTTC
d_call: TRBD1; v_call: TRBV6-1; j_call: TRBJ1-2; clone_size: .; cdr3_aa: CASNTGQPNYGYTF; cdr3_nt: TGTGCCAGCAACACGGGACAGCCGAACTATGGCTACACCTTC
d_call: TRBD1; v_call: TRBV7-9; j_call: TRBJ2-4; clone_size: .; cdr3_aa: CASSLIGQEENIQYF; cdr3_nt: TGTGCCAGCAGCTTAATTGGACAGGAGGAAAACATTCAGTACTTC
d_call: .; v_call: TRBV4-1; j_call: TRBJ1-5; clone_size: few; cdr3_aa: CASSQDSTGRPPQHF; cdr3_nt: TGCGCCAGCAGCCAAGATTCGACAGGCCGGCCTCCCCAGCATTTT
d_call: TRBD2; v_call: TRBV24-1; j_call: TRBJ2-1; clone_size: .; cdr3_aa: CATSDRTSGGTNEQFF; cdr3_nt: TGTGCCACCAGTGATCGGACTAGCGGGGGAACCAATGAGCAGTTCTTC
d_call: .; v_call: TRBV27; j_call: TRBJ2-5; clone_size: .; cdr3_aa: CASSLSRGYQETQYF; cdr3_nt: TGTGCCAGCAGTTTATCGAGGGGGTACCAAGAGACCCAGTACTTC
d_call: .; v_call: TRBV6-1; j_call: TRBJ1-1; clone_size: once; cdr3_aa: CASSEGVGGYTEAFF; cdr3_nt: TGTGCCAGCAGTGAAGGGGTCGGCGGGTACACTGAAGCTTTCTTT
d_call: .; v_call: TRBV6-5; j_call: TRBJ2-3; clone_size: .; cdr3_aa: CASSYLRRMSRTSTDTQYF; cdr3_nt: TGTGCCAGCAGTTACCTCCGAAGAATGTCCCGGACTAGCACAGATACGCAGTATTTT
d_call: .; v_call: TRBV12-5; j_call: TRBJ2-7; clone_size: .; cdr3_aa: CASGPDRREQYF; cdr3_nt: TGTGCTAGTGGCCCCGACAGAAGGGAGCAGTACTTC
d_call: .; v_call: TRBV28; j_call: TRBJ2-1; clone_size: many; cdr3_aa: CASSLSYNEQFF; cdr3_nt: TGTGCCAGCAGCTTGAGCTACAATGAGCAGTTCTTC
d_call: TRBD2; v_call: TRBV29-1; j_call: TRBJ2-1; clone_size: few; cdr3_aa: CSVEDFSGRYYEQFF; cdr3_nt: TGCAGCGTTGAAGACTTTAGCGGGAGATACTACGAGCAGTTCTTC
d_call: .; v_call: TRBV7-2; j_call: TRBJ2-1; clone_size: .; cdr3_aa: CASSQVTANNEQFF; cdr3_nt: TGTGCCAGCAGCCAAGTCACAGCAAACAATGAGCAGTTCTTC
d_call: TRBD2; v_call: TRBV27; j_call: TRBJ2-1; clone_size: .; cdr3_aa: CASTLGAGGLNEQFF; cdr3_nt: TGTGCCAGCACCCTCGGAGCGGGGGGGCTCAATGAGCAGTTCTTC
d_call: .; v_call: TRBV29-1; j_call: TRBJ1-2; clone_size: many; cdr3_aa: CSVGTGNYGYTF; cdr3_nt: TGCAGCGTTGGAACTGGCAACTATGGCTACACCTTC
d_call: .; v_call: TRBV6-5; j_call: TRBJ2-5; clone_size: .; cdr3_aa: CASSYGDGWAGQYF; cdr3_nt: TGTGCCAGCAGTTACGGAGACGGGTGGGCAGGGCAGTACTTC
d_call: TRBD1; v_call: TRBV29-1; j_call: TRBJ1-2; clone_size: .; cdr3_aa: CSARDSNLYGYTF; cdr3_nt: TGCAGCGCTCGGGACAGCAACCTCTATGGCTACACCTTC
d_call: TRBD2; v_call: TRBV6-1; j_call: TRBJ2-5; clone_size: few; cdr3_aa: CASSEARLAGSETQYF; cdr3_nt: TGTGCCAGCAGTGAAGCTAGACTAGCGGGGTCAGAGACCCAGTACTTC
d_call: .; v_call: TRBV14; j_call: TRBJ2-7; clone_size: .; cdr3_aa: CASSHPVGRAGLGRHYAYEQYF; cdr3_nt: TGTGCCAGCAGCCACCCGGTTGGTCGGGCGGGATTGGGGCGGCATTACGCCTACGAGCAGTACTTC
d_call: .; v_call: TRBV10-3; j_call: TRBJ2-7; clone_size: .; cdr3_aa: CAISESLFVTTTSYEQYF; cdr3_nt: TGTGCCATCAGTGAGTCCCTCTTTGTCACAACCACCTCCTACGAGCAGTACTTC